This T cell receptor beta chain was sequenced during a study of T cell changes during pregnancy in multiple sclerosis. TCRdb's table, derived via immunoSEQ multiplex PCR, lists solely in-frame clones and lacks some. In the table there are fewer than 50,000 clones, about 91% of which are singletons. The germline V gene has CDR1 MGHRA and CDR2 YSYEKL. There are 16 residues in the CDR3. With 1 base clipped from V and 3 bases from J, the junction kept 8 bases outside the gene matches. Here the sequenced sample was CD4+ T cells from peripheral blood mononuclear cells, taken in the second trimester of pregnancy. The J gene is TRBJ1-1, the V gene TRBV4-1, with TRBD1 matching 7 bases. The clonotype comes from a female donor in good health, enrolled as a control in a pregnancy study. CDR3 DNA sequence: TGCGCCAGCAGCCAAGGGACAGGAAGGTTCGACACTGAAGCTTTCTTT. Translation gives CASSQGTGRFDTEAFF.